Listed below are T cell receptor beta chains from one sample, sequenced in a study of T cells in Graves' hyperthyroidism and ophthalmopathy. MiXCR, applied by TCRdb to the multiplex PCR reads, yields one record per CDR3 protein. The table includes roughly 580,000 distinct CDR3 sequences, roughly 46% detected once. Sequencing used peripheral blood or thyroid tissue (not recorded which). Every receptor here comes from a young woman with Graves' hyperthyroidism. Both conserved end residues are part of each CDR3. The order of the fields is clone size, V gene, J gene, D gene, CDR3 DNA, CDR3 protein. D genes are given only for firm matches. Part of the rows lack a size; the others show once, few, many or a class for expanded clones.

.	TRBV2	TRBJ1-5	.	TGTGCCAGCAGTTTAAGGACAGTTGCAAGCAATCAGCCCCAGCATTTT	CASSLRTVASNQPQHF
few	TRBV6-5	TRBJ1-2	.	TGTGCCAGCAGTTACTCGACAGGTCGTGGAGGCTACACCTTC	CASSYSTGRGGYTF
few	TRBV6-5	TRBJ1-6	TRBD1	TGTGCCAGCAGGACGGGACAGGGCAGCTCACCCCTCCACTTT	CASRTGQGSSPLHF
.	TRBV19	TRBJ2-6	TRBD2	TGTGCCAGTAGTATGGGAGGACTAGCGGCCTACGTCCTGACTTTC	CASSMGGLAAYVLTF
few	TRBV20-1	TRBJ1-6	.	TGCAGTGCTCGCGAACTCGCGCGCAGGGAAGGTTCACCCCTCCACTTT	CSARELARREGSPLHF
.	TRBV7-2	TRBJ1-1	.	TGTGCCAGCAGCCAATTTACAGGGCGACTGTCGCTGAACACTGAAGCTTTCTTT	CASSQFTGRLSLNTEAFF
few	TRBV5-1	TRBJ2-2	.	TGTGCCAGCAGCACCCTAGCGACCGGGGAGCTGTTTTTT	CASSTLATGELFF
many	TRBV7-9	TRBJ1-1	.	TGTGCCAGCAGCTTACTGGCGGAGGGAGCTTTCTTT	CASSLLAEGAFF
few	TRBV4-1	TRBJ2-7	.	TGCGCCAGCAGCAAAAGGGGCTACGAGCAGTACTTC	CASSKRGYEQYF
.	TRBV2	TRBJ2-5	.	TGTGCCATCAGTGAGGGCAGGGTTCGAGAGACCCAGTACTTC	CAISEGRVRETQYF
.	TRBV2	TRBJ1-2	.	TGTGCCGTCGGCGGGGGGCTTTATGGCTACACCTTC	CAVGGGLYGYTF
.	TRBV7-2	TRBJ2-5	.	TGTGCCAGTGCTTATGGGGCTTGGGAGCCTCCGCAGTACTTC	CASAYGAWEPPQYF
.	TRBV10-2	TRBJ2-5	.	TGCGCCAGCAGTGAGTCCTGGGCCGGGAAGACACAGTACTTC	CASSESWAGKTQYF
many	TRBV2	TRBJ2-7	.	TGTGCCAGCAGTGATGGGGGGCTAGCGGCCTACGAGCAGTACTTC	CASSDGGLAAYEQYF
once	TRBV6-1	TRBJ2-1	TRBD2	TGTGCCAGCAGCCCACTAGCGGGAAGCGACAATGAGCAGTTCTTC	CASSPLAGSDNEQFF
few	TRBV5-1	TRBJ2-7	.	TGCGCCAGCAGCGGGGGGATGCGGCCCTACGAGCAGTACTTC	CASSGGMRPYEQYF
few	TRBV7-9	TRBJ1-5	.	TGTGCCAGCAGCTTTAATAGGAGGAGACGATATCAGCCCCAGCATTTT	CASSFNRRRRYQPQHF
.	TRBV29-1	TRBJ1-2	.	TGCAGCCAAGAACCTGGGACCCCGGATGGCTACACCTTC	CSQEPGTPDGYTF
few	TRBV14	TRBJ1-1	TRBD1	TGTGCCAGCAGCGAACAGGGGGCGAGTACTGAAGCTTTCTTT	CASSEQGASTEAFF
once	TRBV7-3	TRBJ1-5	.	TGTGCTAGCAGCCAACCAGGGTATGGGAATCAGCCCCAGCATTTT	CASSQPGYGNQPQHF
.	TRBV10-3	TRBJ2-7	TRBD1	TGTGCCATCACCGGGGCAGGGGGCGAGCAGTACTTC	CAITGAGGEQYF
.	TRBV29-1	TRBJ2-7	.	TGCAGCGTTGAAGAACACCCCAATGAGCAGTACTTC	CSVEEHPNEQYF
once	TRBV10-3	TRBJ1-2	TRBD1	TGTGCCATCAGGGGACAAGCCGGGACAGGGGGCGAAGGCTACACCTTC	CAIRGQAGTGGEGYTF
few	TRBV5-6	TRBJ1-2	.	TGTGCCAGCAGCGACCTTGGTGTTTCGGGTCCACCCAGCGGGGGCTACACCTTC	CASSDLGVSGPPSGGYTF
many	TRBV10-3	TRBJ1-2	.	TGTGCCATCAGCTATCGGGACAACTTCTATGGCTACACCTTC	CAISYRDNFYGYTF
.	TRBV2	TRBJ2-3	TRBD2	TGTGCCAGCAGAGCAGCGGGAGTAGGCACAGATACGCAGTATTTT	CASRAAGVGTDTQYF
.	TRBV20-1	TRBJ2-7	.	TGCAGTGCTATGGCGGGCCACTCCTACGAGCAGTACTTC	CSAMAGHSYEQYF
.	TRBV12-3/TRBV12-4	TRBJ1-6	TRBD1	TGTGCCAGCAGCCGGAAACAGGGGGCTCCCCTCCACTTT	CASSRKQGAPLHF
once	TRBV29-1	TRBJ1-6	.	TGCAGCGTACGCGACAGATCGAATTCACCCCTCCACTTT	CSVRDRSNSPLHF
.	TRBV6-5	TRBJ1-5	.	TGTGCCAGCAGTTGGGGGGGGAGCAATCAGCCCCAGCATTTT	CASSWGGSNQPQHF
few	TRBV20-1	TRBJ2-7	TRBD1	TGCAGTGCTAGGACCGGACAGGTTTACGAGCAGTACTTC	CSARTGQVYEQYF
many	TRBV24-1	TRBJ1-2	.	TGTGCCACCAGTGTCAATGAGGGGACTGGCTACACCTTC	CATSVNEGTGYTF
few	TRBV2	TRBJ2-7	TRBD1	TGTGCCAGCAGTCCAGACAGGGATCCTAGGGAGCAGTACTTC	CASSPDRDPREQYF
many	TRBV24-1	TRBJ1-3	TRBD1	TGTGCCACCAGGCTTCCGGGACAGCCAAGAAACACCATATATTTT	CATRLPGQPRNTIYF
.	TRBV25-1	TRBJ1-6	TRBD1	TGTGCCAGCAGCTCCGGAGGCGCAGGGGGCATGGGTTCACCCCTCCACTTT	CASSSGGAGGMGSPLHF
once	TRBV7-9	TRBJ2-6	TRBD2	TGTGCCAGCAGCTGGACCGGGACTAGCGGGAGCGCGGTCTTGGGGGCCAACGTCCTGACTTTC	CASSWTGTSGSAVLGANVLTF
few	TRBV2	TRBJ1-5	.	TGTGCCAGCAGCCACAGGGATAATCAGCCCCAGCATTTT	CASSHRDNQPQHF
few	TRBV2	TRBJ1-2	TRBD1	TGTGCCAGCATCATATCGGGACAGGGGGCAGGCGGCTACACCTTC	CASIISGQGAGGYTF
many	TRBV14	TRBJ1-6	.	TGTGCCAGCAGCCAAGGAGTATGGAATTCACCCCTCCACTTT	CASSQGVWNSPLHF
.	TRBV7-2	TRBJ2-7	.	TGTGCCAGCAGTTCTGGAACGGGGCTCGAGCAGTACTTC	CASSSGTGLEQYF
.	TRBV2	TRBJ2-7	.	TGTGCCAGCACTAGGGACACCTCCTACGAGCAGTACTTC	CASTRDTSYEQYF
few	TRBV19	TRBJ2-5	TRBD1	TGTGCCAGTAGGGAGACAGGGCGGGAGACCCAGTACTTC	CASRETGRETQYF
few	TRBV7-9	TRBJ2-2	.	TGTGCCAGCAGCCTCCGACTAGGCGCCACCGGGGAGCTGTTTTTT	CASSLRLGATGELFF
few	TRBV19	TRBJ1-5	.	TGTGCCAGTAGTATATCAGGGAATGGCTGGAATCAGCCCCAGCATTTT	CASSISGNGWNQPQHF
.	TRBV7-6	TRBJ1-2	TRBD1	TGTGCCAGCAGCTTAGGGGACAGGGGGCTGGCTAACTATGGCTACACCTTC	CASSLGDRGLANYGYTF
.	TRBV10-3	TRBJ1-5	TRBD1	TGTGCCATCAAAGAACCGCCATGGACAGGGAAGACCAATCAGCCCCAGCATTTT	CAIKEPPWTGKTNQPQHF
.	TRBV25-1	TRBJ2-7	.	TGTGCCAGCAGTGACAACCTCTCCTACGAGCAGTACTTC	CASSDNLSYEQYF
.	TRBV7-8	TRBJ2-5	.	TGTGCCAGCAGCTTTGGGACAACCGAAGAGACCCAGTACTTC	CASSFGTTEETQYF